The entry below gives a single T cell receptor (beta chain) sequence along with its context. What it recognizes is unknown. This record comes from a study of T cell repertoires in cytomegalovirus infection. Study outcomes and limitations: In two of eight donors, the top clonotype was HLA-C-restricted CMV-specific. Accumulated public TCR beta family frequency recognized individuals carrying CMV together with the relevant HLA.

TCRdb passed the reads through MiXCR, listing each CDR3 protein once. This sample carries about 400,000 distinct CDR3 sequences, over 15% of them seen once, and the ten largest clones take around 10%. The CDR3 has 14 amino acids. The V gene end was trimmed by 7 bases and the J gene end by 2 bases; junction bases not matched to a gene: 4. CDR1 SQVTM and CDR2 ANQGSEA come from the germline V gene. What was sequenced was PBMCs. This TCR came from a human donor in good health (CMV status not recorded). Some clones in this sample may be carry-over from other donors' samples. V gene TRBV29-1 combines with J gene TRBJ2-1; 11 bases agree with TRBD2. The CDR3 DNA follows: TGCAGCGACACTAGCGGGGGAGCCTACAATGAGCAGTTCTTC. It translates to CSDTSGGAYNEQFF.